The clone carrying this T cell receptor beta chain was counted at least ten times. Its antigen is unidentified. The lymph nodes were axillary draining lymph nodes from breast cancer patients. Germline assignment: CDR1 MDHEN and CDR2 SYDVKM. Trimming cost V 6 bases and J 2 bases; bases outside gene matches: 7. This CDR3 contains 14 residues. TCRdb recomputed calls from the multiplex PCR reads with MiXCR, one row per CDR3 protein. The table lists 80,000 to 130,000 distinct CDR3 sequences, around 20% of them singletons. The data are from a study of breast tumors, draining lymph nodes, adjacent tissues. The study's findings and limits: Tumor repertoires ranked between lymph nodes and nontumor tissue in diversity, with V and J gene preferences. Luminal-like breast cancer showed significantly greater tumor-nontumor repertoire similarity than basal-like breast cancer did. Most tumor T cells seemingly derive from lymph node, then expand in tumor.

The chain recombines TRBV28 with TRBJ2-7; 7 bases are shared with TRBD1. This TCR came from a female donor with breast cancer. Some clones in this sample may be carry-over from other donors' samples. Sequenced material: axillary lymph node tissue. For the CDR3, the DNA is TGTGCCAGCAGAAACAGGGGTAGCACCTACGAGCAGTACTTC. It yields the protein CASRNRGSTYEQYF. Together with reference TRBV28 and TRBJ2-7, the CDR3 gives the full variable domain: DVKVTQSSRYLVKRTGEKVFLECVQDMDHENMFWYRQDPGLGLRLIYFSYDVKMKEKGDIPEGYSVSREKKERFSLILESASTNQTSMYLCASRNRGSTYEQYFGPGTRLTVT.